The 9 T cell receptor beta chains reported below all come from one sample, sequenced in a study of CD8 T cells in ankylosing spondylitis. TCRdb ran MiXCR on the 5' RACE reads and lists one entry per CDR3 protein. The sample gives 350,000 to 550,000 distinct CDR3 sequences, approximately 26% of which show up once; 0.89% is in the top ten. Study results and caveats: The study identified a TCR beta motif of fewer than 10 highly homologous variants that appeared characteristic of ankylosing spondylitis blood.

No antigen is known for these receptors. Sequencing was performed on blood, either unsorted or a sorted T cell fraction (not recorded which). Receptors were obtained from a male donor with ankylosing spondylitis.

J is TRBJ2-1 and V is TRBV12-3 or TRBV12-4; D is unresolved. The ends were cut back, 2 bases at V and 7 bases at J, with 15 bases in the middle. This CDR3 contains 15 residues. The CDR3 loop reads CASSLSLTVVNEQFF. In nucleotides, the CDR3 is TGTGCCAGCAGTTTAAGTTTAACCGTTGTGAATGAGCAGTTCTTC.

The chain links TRBV12-3 or TRBV12-4 to TRBJ2-3; 7 bases map to TRBD2. V lost 4 bases and J lost 3; bases outside the gene matches: 7. The CDR3 totals 15 residues. The CDR3 sequence is CASSSGRGWTDTQYF. CDR3 bases: TGTGCCAGCAGTTCGGGGAGGGGATGGACAGATACGCAGTATTTT.

The genes are TRBV19 and TRBJ1-2, with 9 bases aligning to TRBD1. The CDR3 is made up of 15 amino acids. V lost 6 bases to trimming and J lost 2 bases; unmatched junction nucleotides: 7. The germline V gene encodes CDR1 LNHDA and CDR2 SQIVND (reference sequence). The CDR3 region is CASSRDRVINYGYTF. The CDR3 DNA reads TGTGCCAGTAGCCGGGACAGGGTAATCAACTATGGCTACACCTTC.

J is TRBJ2-3 and V is TRBV20-1; either TRBD1 or TRBD2 may supply D (5 bases each). The CDR3 is 14 amino acids. Germline V gene data show CDR1 as DFQATT and CDR2 as SNEGSKA (reference sequence). V shed 3 bases and J shed 5 bases, with 15 bases lying between them. CDR3 residues: CSARKLGVGDTQYF. In nucleotides, the CDR3 is TGCAGTGCTAGGAAATTGGGGGTTGGAGATACGCAGTATTTT.

The table lists this clonotype with a few counts. The genes are TRBV12-3 or TRBV12-4 and TRBJ1-6; no clear D gene. The CDR3 has 13 residues. The V and J ends lost 3 bases and 8 bases respectively, with 8 bases between them. In DNA form, the CDR3 reads TGTGCCAGCAGTTTGTCGCTCGATTCACCCCTCCACTTT. Protein sequence: CASSLSLDSPLHF.

The sample holds a few counts of this clonotype. The CDR3 sequence: CASSTGSTGGGNTIYF. The CDR3 bases are TGTGCCAGCAGCACCGGGTCGACGGGGGGTGGAAACACCATATATTTT. V usage is TRBV9 and J usage is TRBJ1-3; D is perhaps TRBD1 (5 bases). CDR1 SGDLS and CDR2 YYNGEE come from the germline V gene. The CDR3 contains 16 residues. V lost 4 bases and J 3 bases, leaving 17 bases between the germline ends.

This chain uses TRBV20-1 with TRBJ2-4; 12 bases are a match to TRBD2. Per the germline V gene, CDR1 is DFQATT and CDR2 is SNEGSKA (reference sequence). With V trimmed by 2 bases and J by 3 bases, 8 bases remained unmatched. CDR3 length: 17 amino acids. The CDR3 DNA reads as TGCAGTGCTAGATCTAGCGGGGGGGGTTGGGGCAAAAACATTCAGTACTTC. Protein: CSARSSGGGWGKNIQYF.

This clonotype was seen a few times. V is TRBV24-1 and J is TRBJ2-1; TRBD2 matches 8 bases. With V trimmed by 3 bases and J by 5 bases, 8 bases remained unmatched. Germline loops: CDR1 KGHDR, CDR2 SFDVKD. The length of the CDR3 is 16 residues. The CDR3 sequence is CATSDAATSENNEQFF. The CDR3 nucleotides are TGTGCCACCAGTGATGCGGCGACTAGCGAAAACAATGAGCAGTTCTTC.

V is TRBV2 and J is TRBJ2-7; no firm D call. The germline CDR1 and CDR2 sequences are SNHLY and FYNNEI. The CDR3 has 11 residues. V was clipped by 2 bases and J by 4 bases, with 3 bases between them. Written as DNA, the CDR3 is TGTGCCAGCAGTGAATTTTACGAGCAGTACGTC. Translation: CASSEFYEQYV.